This T cell receptor (beta chain) was obtained from a study of low-dose radiotherapy and immunotherapy resistance in tumors. In the study overall: The schedule for Cohort 2 used 1 Gy per fraction every two weeks, which added up to 13 Gy over 26 weeks.

This clonotype was observed at least ten times. Priming of first-strand cDNA relied on TRAV- and TRBV-specific primers (covering alpha and beta chains). TCR amplification involved about 20 PCR cycles with a constant-region primer and V-primer adapter. TCRdb re-analysed the reads in MiXCR, keeping a single row per CDR3 protein. The data contain approximately 70,000 distinct CDR3 sequences, 30% to 40% of them singletons. Documented time point: before trial treatment. Each donor was administered nivolumab, ipilimumab, aspirin, low-dose cyclophosphamide and low-dose radiotherapy. Patients deemed eligible presented with advanced solid tumors lacking tumor-infiltrating lymphocytes. The CDR3 length is 14 residues. V shed 5 bases and J 4 bases; nucleotides not matched to a gene: 7. From germline, CDR1 is SGHVS and CDR2 FQNEAQ.

Sequences were derived from PBMCs, sampled before treatment. This chain joins TRBV7-8 and TRBJ1-2, with 7 bases identical to TRBD1. This clonotype was obtained from a female donor with ovarian cancer. CDR3 nucleotide sequence: TGTGCCAGCAGCCGCCGGGACAGAAGCTATGGCTACACCTTC. It specifies CASSRRDRSYGYTF.